This entry features one T cell receptor beta chain sequence. The source of the sample is a study of cytomegalovirus exposure and HLA in healthy donors. Use of 60 Vbeta and 13 Jbeta primers characterized the PCR. In the original analysis: Some 11 million of the about 80 million unique TCR beta chains counted in a later analysis were shared. Clones were read by immunoSEQ multiplex PCR, and TCRdb kept only the in-frame ones, dropping some. From that table come the V and J calls and clone size; the DNA was used to work out D and trimming. The data contain more than 110,000 clones, roughly 78% of them singletons. The germline CDR1 and CDR2 sequences are DFQATT and SNEGSKA (reference sequence). V gave up 6 bases and J gave up 10 bases, with 12 bases separating them. This CDR3 is built from 11 residues.

The sequence was collected from a man aged 25 to 40 in good health and CMV-seronegative. Sequencing was done on a sample of PBMCs. V gene TRBV20-1 combines with J gene TRBJ1-4, with a weak D call TRBD1 (5 bases). The CDR3 sequence is CSARTGGKLFF. The CDR3 bases are TGCAGTGCGCGTACGGGGGGAAAACTGTTTTTT.